The TCR beta chain described here comes from a study of cytomegalovirus exposure and HLA in healthy donors. Notes on this clone: Its antigen is unknown.

Amplification used 60 Vbeta primers and 13 Jbeta primers. Clones were read by immunoSEQ multiplex PCR, and TCRdb kept only the in-frame ones, dropping some. The table has nearly 110,000 clones, around 70% seen once. Study-wide points: Previous analysis showed most TCR beta V segments were productive about 90% or about 30% of the time. Donors were assumed by presence/absence analyses to have roughly uniform sequencing depth. A further, later analysis showed that HLA-associated TCR beta chains (compared with equally common others) were more clonally expanded.

Donors likely had unrecorded immune exposures despite being nominally healthy when sampled. The CDR3 length is 14 residues. V was pared by 1 base and J by 4 bases, with 8 bases between. Germline CDR1 and CDR2: SGHTA and FQGTGA. Material: PBMCs. The chain links TRBV7-3 to TRBJ2-1; D gene unclear. This TCR was recovered from a boy aged 5-17 years in good health and CMV-seronegative. CDR3 nucleotides: TGTGCCAGCAGCTTAAGAGCCCCTTACAATGAGCAGTTCTTC. This encodes CASSLRAPYNEQFF.